This T cell receptor beta chain was captured in a study of T cells of healthy individuals. CDR1 SGHTA and CDR2 FQGNSA come from the germline V gene. Trimming took off 7 bases at V and 5 bases at J, with 18 bases between the two ends. The CDR3 contains 14 residues. TCRdb re-called the 5' RACE reads with MiXCR, one entry per CDR3 protein. The sample shows about 82,000 distinct CDR3 sequences, roughly 5.1% of them seen only once. This clonotype was counted at least ten times. J is TRBJ2-7 and V is TRBV7-2, with D perhaps TRBD2 (5 bases). This clonotype was sampled from a female donor in good health. The CDR3 loop reads CASTTGMGSHEQYF. As DNA, the CDR3 is TGTGCCAGCACCACGGGGATGGGGAGCCACGAGCAGTACTTC.